The next 32 T cell receptor beta chains were all read from a single sample in a study of shared clonotypes between healthy human individuals. It was CD45RO-negative cells, positively selected for CCR7, that made up naive CD8 cells, with terminally differentiated effector memory CD45RA+ cells excluded. Repertoires were generated with immunoSEQ multiplex PCR, while TCRdb's copy carries only in-frame clones and drops some. The top ten hold around 0.097% of the sample, which has 450,000 to 700,000 clones, roughly 95% seen once. Source material: naive CD8+ T cells sorted from blood. Receptors were obtained from a woman in her 30s in good health.

The gene calls are TRBV27 and TRBJ1-4; D unclear. Germline-derived CDR1 and CDR2 are MNHEY and SMNVEV (reference sequence). CDR3 length: 11 residues. V was pared by 8 bases and J by 7 bases, with 8 bases between. CDR3 sequence reads: CASRGSEKLFF. The CDR3 bases are TGTGCCAGCCGAGGGTCTGAAAAACTGTTTTTT.

The chain employs TRBV2 and TRBJ2-5; D unclear. V was shortened by 8 bases and J by 4 bases, with 5 bases between the two germline ends. The CDR3 is 10 amino acids. The V gene's germline CDR1 is SNHLY and CDR2 FYNNEI. The CDR3 sequence is CASSVETQYF. For the CDR3, the DNA is TGTGCCAGCTCGGTAGAGACCCAGTACTTC.

V usage is TRBV4-1 and J usage is TRBJ2-1; the D gene is possibly TRBD1 (6 bases). Trimming removed 2 bases from V and 0 bases from J, with 14 bases in between. Germline values: CDR1 MGHRA, CDR2 YSYEKL. The CDR3 is made up of 17 amino acids. The CDR3, as DNA: TGCGCCAGCAGCCAACTGGGAACAGGGTCCTCCTACAATGAGCAGTTCTTC. Translated: CASSQLGTGSSYNEQFF.

The J gene is TRBJ2-5, the V gene TRBV27; 9 bases match TRBD1. Looked up from germline, CDR1 is MNHEY and CDR2 is SMNVEV (reference sequence). The CDR3 covers 14 residues. V lost 5 bases to trimming and J lost 3 bases; unmatched junction nucleotides: 4. CDR3 in amino acids: CASSPRTGEETQYF. The CDR3 DNA is TGTGCCAGCAGTCCCCGGACAGGGGAAGAGACCCAGTACTTC.

The CDR3 reads CASSFPSGPNTGELFF. DNA of the CDR3: TGTGCCAGCAGCTTCCCTAGCGGGCCGAACACCGGGGAGCTGTTTTTT. The V call is TRBV5-6, the J call TRBJ2-2; 8 positions agree with TRBD2. The V gene's germline CDR1 is SGHDT and CDR2 YYEEEE. The CDR3 spans 16 residues. Losses at the gene ends were 2 bases for V and 0 bases for J; bases not matched to a gene: 3.

In the case of this clone: Relative to the germline gene, one junction end is altered; a read error may explain this. The rearrangement uses TRBV6-5 and TRBJ2-5; D gene uncertain. The CDR3 is 13 residues long. Germline V lookup: CDR1 MNHEY, CDR2 SVGAGI. CDR3: CASSSSVLFSYHF. CDR3 DNA: TGTGCCAGCAGTTCGTCGGTACTTTTTTCTTACCACTTC.

The chain combines TRBV11-2 with TRBJ2-7; D not certain. Germline V CDR1 and CDR2: SGHAT, FQNNGV. Trimming shortened V by 0 bases and J by 4 bases, and 13 bases separated the two germline ends. This CDR3 has 15 amino acids. The CDR3 loop reads CASSLDPKAPYEQYF. CDR3 sequence (DNA): TGTGCCAGCAGCTTAGATCCTAAAGCGCCGTACGAGCAGTACTTC.

The genes are TRBV27 and TRBJ1-1; unclear D gene. Germline-derived CDR1 and CDR2 are MNHEY and SMNVEV (reference sequence). Trimming took 3 bases from V and 5 from J, leaving 10 bases between them. The CDR3 length is 13 residues. CDR3 bases: TGTGCCAGCAGTTTGGAGGAGGGAACTGAAGCTTTCTTT. Its translation: CASSLEEGTEAFF.

V is TRBV7-9 and J is TRBJ2-7, with 14 nucleotides matching TRBD2. This CDR3 is built from 17 residues. V shed 5 bases, J shed 5 bases, and the junction held 11 bases outside the gene matches. In germline, CDR1 is SEHNR, CDR2 FQNEAQ (reference sequence). The CDR3 sequence is CASSPSGLAGDGNEQYF. CDR3 nucleotide sequence: TGTGCCAGCAGCCCCTCGGGACTAGCGGGAGATGGCAACGAGCAGTACTTC. The full variable domain, completed using reference TRBV7-9 and TRBJ2-7, is DTGVSQNPRHKITKRGQNVTFRCDPISEHNRLYWYRQTLGQGPEFLTYFQNEAQLEKSRLLSDRFSAERPKGSFSTLEIQRTEQGDSAMYLCASSPSGLAGDGNEQYFGPGTRLTVT.

The V and J genes are TRBV19 and TRBJ2-7, with D tentatively TRBD1 (6 bases). CDR3 size: 11 residues. Germline V lookup: CDR1 LNHDA, CDR2 SQIVND (reference sequence). The V end was cut by 9 bases, the J end by 3 bases, with 9 bases between. The CDR3 nucleotides are TGTGCCAGCAAGGACAGCTACGAGCAGTACTTC. Its protein product is CASKDSYEQYF.

This rearrangement joins TRBV2 to TRBJ2-1, with no clear D. The CDR3 spans 16 residues. Per germline, CDR1 SNHLY and CDR2 FYNNEI. Between the trimmed V and J ends, which lost 1 base and 5 bases, there was a span of 15 bases. The CDR3 spells CASSEVGQKENNEQFF. In nucleotides, the CDR3 is TGTGCCAGCAGTGAAGTAGGCCAGAAGGAGAACAATGAGCAGTTCTTC.

This chain uses TRBV9 with TRBJ1-6; D unresolved. The CDR3 has 15 amino acids. The germline V gene encodes CDR1 SGDLS and CDR2 YYNGEE. Trimming removed 0 bases from V and 7 bases from J, with 11 bases in between. The CDR3 loop reads CASSVVAGQNSPLHF. CDR3 nucleotide sequence: TGTGCCAGCAGCGTAGTCGCAGGCCAAAATTCACCCCTCCACTTT.

The chain carries TRBV27 and TRBJ2-1; D may be TRBD1 (6 bases). V lost 6 bases and J 4 bases, leaving 7 bases between the germline ends. CDR1 is MNHEY, CDR2 SMNVEV, per germline (reference sequence). The CDR3 extends over 12 amino acids. CDR3: CASRGGYNEQFF. The DNA for the CDR3 is TGTGCCAGCAGAGGGGGTTACAATGAGCAGTTCTTC.

The chain carries TRBV5-6 and TRBJ2-5; 9 nucleotides agree with TRBD1. Looked up from germline, CDR1 is SGHDT and CDR2 is YYEEEE. The length of the CDR3 is 15 residues. V gave up 0 bases and J gave up 2 bases; unmatched junction bases: 2. The CDR3 is CASSLETGGQETQYF. The CDR3 bases are TGTGCCAGCAGCTTGGAGACAGGGGGGCAAGAGACCCAGTACTTC.

This rearrangement joins TRBV11-2 to TRBJ1-1; 9 bases line up with TRBD1. CDR1 is SGHAT and CDR2 is FQNNGV in the germline V gene. V lost 5 bases, J lost 3 bases, and 4 bases stayed unmatched. This CDR3 region has 14 residues. The CDR3 sequence is CASSPWTGDTEAFF. For the CDR3, the DNA is TGTGCCAGCAGCCCCTGGACAGGGGACACTGAAGCTTTCTTT.

The chain couples TRBV2 to TRBJ1-2; TRBD1 might be the D (6 bases). This CDR3 region has 14 residues. CDR1 SNHLY and CDR2 FYNNEI come from the germline V gene. The V gene lost 7 bases and the J gene lost 4 bases, with 16 bases spanning the gap. CDR3 sequence (DNA): TGTGCCAGCATGAGTCCGACAGGCTTCTATGGCTACACCTTC. As protein: CASMSPTGFYGYTF.

The chain employs TRBV19 and TRBJ1-4, with 7 bases matching TRBD1. The CDR3 is 15 residues long. Looked up from germline, CDR1 is LNHDA and CDR2 is SQIVND (reference sequence). V lost 4 bases and J lost 7; bases outside the gene matches: 9. CDR3 nucleotide sequence: TGTGCCAGTAGTACGACCGGGACAGAGCCTGAAAAACTGTTTTTT. This gives the protein CASSTTGTEPEKLFF.

J is TRBJ2-7 and V is TRBV7-9; a weak D match, TRBD1 (6 bases). The germline CDR1 and CDR2 sequences are SEHNR and FQNEAQ (reference sequence). The CDR3 has 14 residues. V gave up 8 bases and J gave up 2 bases, with 16 bases separating them. CDR3 sequence: CASRRDTAAYEQYF. The CDR3, as DNA: TGTGCCAGCCGCCGGGACACTGCGGCCTACGAGCAGTACTTC.

This chain joins TRBV5-6 and TRBJ2-1; TRBD2 might be the D (7 bases). Germline CDR1 and CDR2: SGHDT and YYEEEE. The CDR3 spans 13 residues. V was pared by 4 bases and J by 9 bases, with 14 bases between. In DNA, the CDR3 is TGTGCCAGCAGCCCCACAGGGAGGGGTGAGCAGTTCTTC. Its protein is CASSPTGRGEQFF.

The V gene is TRBV6-1, the J gene TRBJ1-4; TRBD1 aligns across 10 bases. In germline, CDR1 is MNHNS, CDR2 SASEGT. V dropped 4 bases and J dropped 8; count of bases not matched to a gene: 4. The CDR3 length is 14 residues. CDR3 in DNA: TGTGCCAGCAGTGTGACAGGGGGCAGGGAAAAACTGTTTTTT. This codes for CASSVTGGREKLFF.

This chain links TRBV14 with TRBJ2-7, with a weak D call TRBD1 (6 bases). From germline, CDR1 is SGHDN and CDR2 FVKESK. The V end was cut by 1 base, the J end by 6 bases, with 13 bases between. This CDR3 contains 14 residues. CDR3 sequence reads: CASSQVGQFPEQYF. CDR3 DNA: TGTGCCAGCAGCCAAGTTGGACAGTTCCCCGAGCAGTACTTC.

The chain employs TRBV5-1 and TRBJ2-2; weak D call: TRBD2 (6 bases). V gave up 7 bases and J gave up 3 bases, with 16 bases separating them. This CDR3 is 15 amino acids long. Germline V gene sequence: CDR1 SGHRS, CDR2 YFSETQ. CDR3 in DNA: TGCGCCAGCGCAGACCCGGGACTTGACACCGGGGAGCTGTTTTTT. Its translation: CASADPGLDTGELFF.

The V call is TRBV19, the J call TRBJ2-5; 7 positions agree with TRBD2. This CDR3 is 14 amino acids long. With V trimmed by 3 bases and J by 3 bases, 4 bases remained unmatched. CDR1 and CDR2 from the germline V gene are LNHDA and SQIVND (reference sequence). CDR3 sequence (DNA): TGTGCCAGTAGTATTTGGCTAGCGGAAGAGACCCAGTACTTC. Translating it yields CASSIWLAEETQYF.

The rearrangement uses TRBV9 and TRBJ1-2, with a possible D match to TRBD1 (6 bases). The V gene lost 3 bases and the J gene lost 4 bases, with 10 bases spanning the gap. The CDR3 spans 13 residues. In germline, CDR1 is SGDLS, CDR2 YYNGEE. The CDR3 sequence: CASSGQAVYGYTF. CDR3 DNA sequence: TGTGCCAGCAGCGGACAGGCGGTCTATGGCTACACCTTC.

Turning to this clone: The identical CDR3 is also encoded by other nucleotide sequences in the sample. The gene calls are TRBV27 and TRBJ2-7; TRBD2 is a possible D gene (6 bases). Trimming took off 3 bases at V and 2 bases at J, with 11 bases between the two ends. The CDR3 covers 14 residues. The V gene's germline CDR1 is MNHEY and CDR2 SMNVEV (reference sequence). The CDR3 loop reads CASSFSGPTYEQYF. CDR3 DNA: TGTGCCAGCAGTTTTAGCGGCCCAACCTACGAGCAGTACTTC.

This chain links TRBV28 with TRBJ2-5, with D possibly matching TRBD2 (5 bases). The V and J ends lost 6 bases and 0 bases respectively, with 11 bases between them. This CDR3 contains 14 residues. In germline, CDR1 is MDHEN, CDR2 SYDVKM. The CDR3 sequence: CASRVRGNQETQYF. CDR3 nucleotide sequence: TGTGCCAGCAGAGTACGAGGGAACCAAGAGACCCAGTACTTC.

The J gene is TRBJ1-4, the V gene TRBV4-1; 10 bases are shared with TRBD1. The CDR3 consists of 15 residues. CDR1 is MGHRA, CDR2 YSYEKL, per germline. The ends lost 1 base at V and 6 bases at J; junction bases unmatched: 2. The CDR3 DNA reads as TGCGCCAGCAGCCAAGGGGGGACAGGGGATGAAAAACTGTTTTTT. Residues: CASSQGGTGDEKLFF.

V usage is TRBV4-1 and J usage is TRBJ2-5; D call uncertain. CDR3 length: 13 residues. Germline V gene data show CDR1 as MGHRA and CDR2 as YSYEKL. Trimming pared 2 bases from V and 5 bases from J, leaving 9 bases between. CDR3 loop: CASSQRKLETQYF. CDR3 in DNA: TGCGCCAGCAGCCAAAGGAAGTTGGAGACCCAGTACTTC.

This clone was detected a few times. This chain uses TRBV5-6 with TRBJ2-3, with D possibly TRBD1 on 5 matching bases. Germline CDR1 is SGHDT and CDR2 is YYEEEE. The CDR3 totals 12 residues. The ends were cut back, 3 bases at V and 3 bases at J, with 5 bases in the middle. The CDR3 bases are TGTGCCAGCAGCTCAGGGACAGATACGCAGTATTTT. Its protein is CASSSGTDTQYF.

The chain links TRBV7-9 to TRBJ1-1; D ambiguous. The V gene lost 5 bases and the J gene lost 9 bases, with 13 bases spanning the gap. The CDR3 sequence is 12 residues long. Germline loops: CDR1 SEHNR, CDR2 FQNEAQ (reference sequence). CDR3 sequence reads: CASSPGGPQAFF. The CDR3, as DNA: TGTGCCAGCAGCCCGGGTGGGCCGCAAGCTTTCTTT.

The rearrangement joins TRBV19 to TRBJ2-1; possibly TRBD2 for D (6 bases). Germline CDR1 reads LNHDA; CDR2 reads SQIVND (reference sequence). This CDR3 has 18 amino acids. Trimming shortened V by 5 bases and J by 0 bases, and 20 bases separated the two germline ends. The CDR3 spells CASSAELVEGGSYNEQFF. The CDR3 region has the DNA TGTGCCAGTAGTGCTGAGTTGGTCGAGGGAGGCTCCTACAATGAGCAGTTCTTC.

This clone was counted a single time. V gene TRBV23-1 combines with J gene TRBJ1-4; D possibly corresponds to TRBD1 (6 bases). TRBV23-1 is classed as an ORF, of uncertain function. Deletions cut 6 bases from V and 4 bases from J, with 15 bases between. The CDR3 is 15 amino acids. The CDR3 reads CASRTPGEGNEKLFF. The DNA for the CDR3 is TGCGCCAGCAGGACCCCAGGGGAAGGTAATGAAAAACTGTTTTTT.